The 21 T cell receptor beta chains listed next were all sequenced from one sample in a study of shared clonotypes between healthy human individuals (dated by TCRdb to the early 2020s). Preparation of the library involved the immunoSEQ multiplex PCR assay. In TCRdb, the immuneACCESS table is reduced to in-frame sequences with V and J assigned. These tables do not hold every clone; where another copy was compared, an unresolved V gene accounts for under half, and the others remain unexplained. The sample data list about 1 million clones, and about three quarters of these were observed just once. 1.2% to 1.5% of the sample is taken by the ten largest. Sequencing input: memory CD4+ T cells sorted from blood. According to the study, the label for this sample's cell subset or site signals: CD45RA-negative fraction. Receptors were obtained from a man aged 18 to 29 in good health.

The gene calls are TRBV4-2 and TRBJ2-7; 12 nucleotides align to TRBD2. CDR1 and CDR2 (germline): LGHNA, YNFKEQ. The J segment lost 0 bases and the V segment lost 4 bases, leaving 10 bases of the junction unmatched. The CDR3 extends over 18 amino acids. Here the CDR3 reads CASSPRTSGGLSSYEQYF. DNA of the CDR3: TGTGCCAGCAGCCCCCGCACTAGCGGGGGGTTATCCTCCTACGAGCAGTACTTC.

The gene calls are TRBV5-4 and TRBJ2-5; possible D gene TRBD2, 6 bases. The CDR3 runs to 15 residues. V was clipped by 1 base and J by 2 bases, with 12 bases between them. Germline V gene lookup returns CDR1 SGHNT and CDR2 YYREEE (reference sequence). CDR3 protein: CASSLTSRRQETQYF. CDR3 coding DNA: TGTGCCAGCAGCTTGACTAGCAGGAGACAAGAGACCCAGTACTTC.

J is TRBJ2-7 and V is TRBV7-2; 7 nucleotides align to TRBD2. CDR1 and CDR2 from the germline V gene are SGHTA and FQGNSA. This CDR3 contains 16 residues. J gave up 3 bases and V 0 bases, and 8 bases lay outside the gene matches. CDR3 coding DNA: TGTGCCAGCAGCTTAGCGCGATTAGCGGGCAGCTACGAGCAGTACTTC. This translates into CASSLARLAGSYEQYF.

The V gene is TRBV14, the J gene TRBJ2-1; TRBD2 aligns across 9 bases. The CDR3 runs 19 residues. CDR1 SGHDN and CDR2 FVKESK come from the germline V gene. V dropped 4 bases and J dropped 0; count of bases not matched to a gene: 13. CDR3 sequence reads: CASSPGLAMQGSSYNEQFF. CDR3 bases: TGTGCCAGCAGCCCCGGACTAGCGATGCAGGGTTCCTCCTACAATGAGCAGTTCTTC.

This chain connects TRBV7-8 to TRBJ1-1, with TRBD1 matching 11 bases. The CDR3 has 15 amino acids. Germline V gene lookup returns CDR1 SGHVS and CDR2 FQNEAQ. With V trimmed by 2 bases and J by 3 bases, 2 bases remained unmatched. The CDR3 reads CASSLRDRGYTEAFF. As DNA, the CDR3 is TGTGCCAGCAGCTTAAGGGACAGGGGGTACACTGAAGCTTTCTTT.

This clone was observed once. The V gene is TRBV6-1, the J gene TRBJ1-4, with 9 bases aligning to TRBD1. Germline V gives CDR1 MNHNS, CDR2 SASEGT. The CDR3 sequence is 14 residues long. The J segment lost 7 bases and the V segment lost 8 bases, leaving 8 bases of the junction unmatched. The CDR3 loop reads CASCEGTGTEKLFF. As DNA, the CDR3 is TGTGCCAGCTGCGAGGGGACAGGGACTGAAAAACTGTTTTTT.

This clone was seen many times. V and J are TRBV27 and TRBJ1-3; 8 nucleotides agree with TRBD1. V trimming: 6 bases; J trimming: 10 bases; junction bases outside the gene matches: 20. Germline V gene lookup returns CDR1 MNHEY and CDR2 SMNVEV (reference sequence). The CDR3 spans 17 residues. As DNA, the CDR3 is TGTGCCAGCAGACCACCCCTTGGACAGGGCGATCCCTTGACCATATATTTT. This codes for CASRPPLGQGDPLTIYF.

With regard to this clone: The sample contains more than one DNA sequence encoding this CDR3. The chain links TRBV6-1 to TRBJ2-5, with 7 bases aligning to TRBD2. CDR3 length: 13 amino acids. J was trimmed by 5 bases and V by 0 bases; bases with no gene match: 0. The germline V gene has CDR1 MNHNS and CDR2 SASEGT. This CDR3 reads CASSEAGRETQYF. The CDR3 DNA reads TGTGCCAGCAGTGAAGCCGGGAGGGAGACCCAGTACTTC.

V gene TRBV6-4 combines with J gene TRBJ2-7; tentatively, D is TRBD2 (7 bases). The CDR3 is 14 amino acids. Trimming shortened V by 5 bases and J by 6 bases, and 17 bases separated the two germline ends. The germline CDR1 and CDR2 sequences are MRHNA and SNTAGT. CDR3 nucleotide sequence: TGTGCCAGCAGTAGCATTAACAGGGAGGGCGAGCAGTACTTC. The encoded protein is CASSSINREGEQYF.

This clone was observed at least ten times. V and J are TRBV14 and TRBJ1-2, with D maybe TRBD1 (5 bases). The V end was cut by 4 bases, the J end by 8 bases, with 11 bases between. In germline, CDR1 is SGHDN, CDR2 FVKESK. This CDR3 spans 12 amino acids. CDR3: CASSRDVEGYTF. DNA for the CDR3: TGTGCCAGCAGCCGGGACGTCGAGGGCTACACCTTC.

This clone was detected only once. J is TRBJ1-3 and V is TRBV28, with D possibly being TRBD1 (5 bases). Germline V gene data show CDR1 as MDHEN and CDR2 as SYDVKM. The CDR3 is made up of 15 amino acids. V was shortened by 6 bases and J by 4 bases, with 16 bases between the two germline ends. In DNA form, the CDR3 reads TGTGCCAGCAGCCGACCTGGGGCAGGCGGAAACACCATATATTTT. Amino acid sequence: CASSRPGAGGNTIYF.

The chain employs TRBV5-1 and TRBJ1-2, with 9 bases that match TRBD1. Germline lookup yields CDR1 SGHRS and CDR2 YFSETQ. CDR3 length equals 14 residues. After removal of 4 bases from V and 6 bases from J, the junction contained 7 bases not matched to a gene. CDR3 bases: TGCGCCAGCAGCCCGGGACAGGGTGAGAATGGCTACACCTTC. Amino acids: CASSPGQGENGYTF.

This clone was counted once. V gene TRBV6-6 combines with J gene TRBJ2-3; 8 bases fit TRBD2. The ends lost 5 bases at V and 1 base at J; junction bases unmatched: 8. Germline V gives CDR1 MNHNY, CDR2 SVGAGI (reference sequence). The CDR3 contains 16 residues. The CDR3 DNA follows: TGTGCCAGCAGTCTAGGGACTAGTCCCCGCACAGATACGCAGTATTTT. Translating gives CASSLGTSPRTDTQYF.

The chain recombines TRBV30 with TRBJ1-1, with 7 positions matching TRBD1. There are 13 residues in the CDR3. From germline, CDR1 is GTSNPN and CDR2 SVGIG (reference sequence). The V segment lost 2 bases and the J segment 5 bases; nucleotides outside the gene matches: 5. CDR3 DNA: TGTGCCTGGAGTCGACAGGGTTGGACTGAAGCTTTCTTT. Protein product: CAWSRQGWTEAFF.

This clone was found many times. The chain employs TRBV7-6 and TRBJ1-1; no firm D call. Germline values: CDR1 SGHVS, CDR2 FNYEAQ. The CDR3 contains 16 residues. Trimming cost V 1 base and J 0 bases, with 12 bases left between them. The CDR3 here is CASSLGYGNLNTEAFF. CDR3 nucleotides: TGTGCCAGCAGCTTAGGCTACGGGAACCTGAACACTGAAGCTTTCTTT. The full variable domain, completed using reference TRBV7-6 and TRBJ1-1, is GAGVSQSPRYKVTKRGQDVALRCDPISGHVSLYWYRQALGQGPEFLTYFNYEAQQDKSGLPNDRFSAERPEGSISTLTIQRTEQRDSAMYRCASSLGYGNLNTEAFFGQGTRLTVV.

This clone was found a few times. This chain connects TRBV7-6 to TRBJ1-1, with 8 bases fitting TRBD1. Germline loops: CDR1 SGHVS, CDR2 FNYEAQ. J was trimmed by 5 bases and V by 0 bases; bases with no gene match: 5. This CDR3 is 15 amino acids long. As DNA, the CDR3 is TGTGCCAGCAGCTTAGCTGTGACAGGGGCAACTGAAGCTTTCTTT. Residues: CASSLAVTGATEAFF.

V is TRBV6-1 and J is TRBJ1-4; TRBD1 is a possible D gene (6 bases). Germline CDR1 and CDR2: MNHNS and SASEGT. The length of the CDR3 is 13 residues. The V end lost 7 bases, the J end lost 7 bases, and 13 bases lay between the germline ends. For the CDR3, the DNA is TGTGCCAGCAACGGGGGGCTAATTGAAAAACTGTTTTTT. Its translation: CASNGGLIEKLFF.

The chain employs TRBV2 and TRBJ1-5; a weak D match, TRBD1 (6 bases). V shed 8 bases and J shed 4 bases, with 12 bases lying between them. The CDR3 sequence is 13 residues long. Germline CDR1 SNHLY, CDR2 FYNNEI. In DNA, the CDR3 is TGTGCCAGCTGTTTCAGGGGAAATCAGCCCCAGCATTTT. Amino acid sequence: CASCFRGNQPQHF. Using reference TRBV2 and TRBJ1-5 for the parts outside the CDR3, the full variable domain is EPEVTQTPSHQVTQMGQEVILRCVPISNHLYFYWYRQILGQKVEFLVSFYNNEISEKSEIFDDQFSVERPDGSNFTLKIRSTKLEDSAMYFCASCFRGNQPQHFGDGTRLSIL.

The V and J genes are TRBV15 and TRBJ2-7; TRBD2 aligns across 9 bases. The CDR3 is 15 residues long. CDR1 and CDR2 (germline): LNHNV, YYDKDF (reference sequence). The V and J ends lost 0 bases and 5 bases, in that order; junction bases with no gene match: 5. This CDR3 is CATSRDGREGHEQYF. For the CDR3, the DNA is TGTGCCACCAGCAGAGATGGGCGGGAGGGCCACGAGCAGTACTTC.

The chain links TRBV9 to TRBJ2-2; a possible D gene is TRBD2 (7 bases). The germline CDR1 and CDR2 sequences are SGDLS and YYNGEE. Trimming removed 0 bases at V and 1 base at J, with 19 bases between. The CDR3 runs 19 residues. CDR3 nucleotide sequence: TGTGCCAGCAGCGTAGTAGTAGGGGGAGGGCCGAAGAACACCGGGGAGCTGTTTTTT. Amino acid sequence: CASSVVVGGGPKNTGELFF.

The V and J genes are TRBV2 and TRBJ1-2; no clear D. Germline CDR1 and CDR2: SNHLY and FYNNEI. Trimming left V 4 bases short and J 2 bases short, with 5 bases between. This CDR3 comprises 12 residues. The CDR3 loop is CASSAENYGYTF. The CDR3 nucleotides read TGTGCCAGCAGTGCGGAAAACTATGGCTACACCTTC.